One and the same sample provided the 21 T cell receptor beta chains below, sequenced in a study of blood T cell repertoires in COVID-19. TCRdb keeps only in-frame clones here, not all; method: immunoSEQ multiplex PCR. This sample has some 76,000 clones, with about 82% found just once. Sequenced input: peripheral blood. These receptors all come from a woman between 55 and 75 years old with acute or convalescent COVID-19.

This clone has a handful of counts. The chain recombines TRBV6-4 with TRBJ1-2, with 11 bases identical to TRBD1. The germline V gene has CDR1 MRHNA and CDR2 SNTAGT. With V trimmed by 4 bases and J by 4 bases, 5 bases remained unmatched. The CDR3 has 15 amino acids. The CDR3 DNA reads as TGTGCCAGCAGTGTGGACAGGGGGCGAGGCTATGGCTACACCTTC. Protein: CASSVDRGRGYGYTF.

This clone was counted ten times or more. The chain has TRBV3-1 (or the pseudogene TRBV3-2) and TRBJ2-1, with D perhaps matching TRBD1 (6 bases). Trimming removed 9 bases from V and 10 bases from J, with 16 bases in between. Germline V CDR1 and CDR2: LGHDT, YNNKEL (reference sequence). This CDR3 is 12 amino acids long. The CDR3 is CASKETGREQFF. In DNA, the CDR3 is TGTGCCAGTAAAGAAACAGGGAGAGAGCAGTTCTTC.

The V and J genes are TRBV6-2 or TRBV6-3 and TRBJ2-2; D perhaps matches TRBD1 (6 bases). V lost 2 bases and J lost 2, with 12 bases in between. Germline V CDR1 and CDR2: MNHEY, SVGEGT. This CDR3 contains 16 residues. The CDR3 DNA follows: TGTGCCAGCAGTTACCGGGGACACACAAACACCGGGGAGCTGTTTTTT. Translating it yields CASSYRGHTNTGELFF.

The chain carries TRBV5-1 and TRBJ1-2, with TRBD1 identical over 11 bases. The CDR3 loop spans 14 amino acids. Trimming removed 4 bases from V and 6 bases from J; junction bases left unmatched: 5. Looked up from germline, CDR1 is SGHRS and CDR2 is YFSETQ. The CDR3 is CASSPRTGGDGYTF. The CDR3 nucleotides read TGCGCCAGCAGCCCAAGGACAGGGGGCGATGGCTACACCTTC. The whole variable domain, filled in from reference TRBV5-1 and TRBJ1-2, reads KAGVTQTPRYLIKTRGQQVTLSCSPISGHRSVSWYQQTPGQGLQFLFEYFSETQRNKGNFPGRFSGRQFSNSRSEMNVSTLELGDSALYLCASSPRTGGDGYTFGSGTRLTVV.

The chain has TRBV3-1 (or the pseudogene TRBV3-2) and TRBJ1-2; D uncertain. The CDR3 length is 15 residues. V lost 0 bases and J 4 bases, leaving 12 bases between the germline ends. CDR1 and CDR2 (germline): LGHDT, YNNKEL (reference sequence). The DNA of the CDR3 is TGTGCCAGCAGCCAAGATTTTCGGGGTACCTATGGCTACACCTTC. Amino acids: CASSQDFRGTYGYTF.

CDR3 sequence reads: CASSPWTGDGYTF. DNA for the CDR3: TGTGCCAGCAGCCCCTGGACAGGGGATGGCTACACCTTC. This chain links TRBV6-5 with TRBJ1-2; 9 bases are a match to TRBD1. Per the germline V gene, CDR1 is MNHEY and CDR2 is SVGAGI. J gave up 6 bases and V 6 bases, and 5 bases lay outside the gene matches. The CDR3 runs 13 residues.

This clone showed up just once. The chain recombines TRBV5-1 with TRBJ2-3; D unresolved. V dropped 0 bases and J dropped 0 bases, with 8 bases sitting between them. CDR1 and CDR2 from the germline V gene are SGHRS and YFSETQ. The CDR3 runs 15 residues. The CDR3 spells CASSLASFSTDTQYF. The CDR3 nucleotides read TGCGCCAGCAGCTTGGCAAGCTTTAGCACAGATACGCAGTATTTT.

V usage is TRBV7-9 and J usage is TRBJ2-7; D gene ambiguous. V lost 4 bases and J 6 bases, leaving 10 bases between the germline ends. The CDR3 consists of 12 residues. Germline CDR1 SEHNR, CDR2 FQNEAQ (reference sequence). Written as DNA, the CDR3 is TGTGCCAGCAGCTCCTCCCTATCCGAGCAGTACTTC. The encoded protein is CASSSSLSEQYF. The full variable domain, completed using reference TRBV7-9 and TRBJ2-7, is DTGVSQNPRHKITKRGQNVTFRCDPISEHNRLYWYRQTLGQGPEFLTYFQNEAQLEKSRLLSDRFSAERPKGSFSTLEIQRTEQGDSAMYLCASSSSLSEQYFGPGTRLTVT.

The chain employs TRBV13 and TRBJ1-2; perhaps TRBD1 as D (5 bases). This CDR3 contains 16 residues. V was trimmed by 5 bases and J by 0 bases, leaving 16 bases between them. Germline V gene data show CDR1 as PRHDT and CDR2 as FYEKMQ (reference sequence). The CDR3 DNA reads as TGTGCCAGCAGCCCCCCGACAGTCTTAGCTAACTATGGCTACACCTTC. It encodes CASSPPTVLANYGYTF.

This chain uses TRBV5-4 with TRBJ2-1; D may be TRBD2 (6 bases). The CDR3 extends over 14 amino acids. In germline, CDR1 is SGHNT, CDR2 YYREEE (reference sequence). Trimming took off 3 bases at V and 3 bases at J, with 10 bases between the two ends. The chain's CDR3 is CASSSWDFYNEQFF. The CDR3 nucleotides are TGTGCCAGCAGCTCATGGGACTTCTACAATGAGCAGTTCTTC.

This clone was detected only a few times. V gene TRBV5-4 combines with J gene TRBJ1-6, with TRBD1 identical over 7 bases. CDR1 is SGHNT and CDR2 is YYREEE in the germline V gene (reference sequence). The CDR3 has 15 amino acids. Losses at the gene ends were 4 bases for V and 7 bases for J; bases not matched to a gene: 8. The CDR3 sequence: CASSPSGTENSPLHF. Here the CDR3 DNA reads TGTGCCAGCAGCCCATCCGGGACAGAAAATTCACCCCTCCACTTT.

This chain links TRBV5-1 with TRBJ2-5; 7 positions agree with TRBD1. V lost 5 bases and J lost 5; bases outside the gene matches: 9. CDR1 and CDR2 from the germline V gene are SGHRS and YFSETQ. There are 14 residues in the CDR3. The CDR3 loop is CASSTGVAGETQYF. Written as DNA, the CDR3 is TGCGCCAGCAGTACAGGGGTAGCCGGGGAGACCCAGTACTTC.

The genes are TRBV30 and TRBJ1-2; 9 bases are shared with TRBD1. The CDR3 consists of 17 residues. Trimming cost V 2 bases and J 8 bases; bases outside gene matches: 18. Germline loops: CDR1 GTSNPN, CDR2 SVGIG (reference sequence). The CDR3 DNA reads TGTGCCTGGAGTCCGGGTACAGGGGGCTTAGCGGTCCGAGGCTACACCTTC. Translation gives CAWSPGTGGLAVRGYTF.

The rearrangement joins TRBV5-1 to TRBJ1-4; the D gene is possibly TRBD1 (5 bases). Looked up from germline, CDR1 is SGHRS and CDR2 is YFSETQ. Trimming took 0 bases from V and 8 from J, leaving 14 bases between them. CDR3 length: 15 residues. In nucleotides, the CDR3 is TGCGCCAGCAGCTTGGAGGCAGGGCTTGGAGAAAAACTGTTTTTT. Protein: CASSLEAGLGEKLFF. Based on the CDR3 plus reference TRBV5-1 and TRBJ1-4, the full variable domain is KAGVTQTPRYLIKTRGQQVTLSCSPISGHRSVSWYQQTPGQGLQFLFEYFSETQRNKGNFPGRFSGRQFSNSRSEMNVSTLELGDSALYLCASSLEAGLGEKLFFGSGTQLSVL.

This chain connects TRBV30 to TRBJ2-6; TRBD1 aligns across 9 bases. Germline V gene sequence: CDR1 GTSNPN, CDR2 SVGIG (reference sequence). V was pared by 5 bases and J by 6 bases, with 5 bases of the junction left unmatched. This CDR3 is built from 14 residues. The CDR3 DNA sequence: TGTGCCTGGGACGGGACAGGGAAGGCCAACGTCCTGACTTTC. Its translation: CAWDGTGKANVLTF.

CDR3 residues: CASSQGRYTGELFF. CDR3 nucleotides: TGTGCCAGCAGCCAAGGCAGATACACCGGGGAGCTGTTTTTT. The V gene is TRBV14, the J gene TRBJ2-2, with D unresolved. The germline CDR1 and CDR2 sequences are SGHDN and FVKESK. The ends were cut back, 1 base at V and 3 bases at J, with 6 bases in the middle. The CDR3 has 14 amino acids.

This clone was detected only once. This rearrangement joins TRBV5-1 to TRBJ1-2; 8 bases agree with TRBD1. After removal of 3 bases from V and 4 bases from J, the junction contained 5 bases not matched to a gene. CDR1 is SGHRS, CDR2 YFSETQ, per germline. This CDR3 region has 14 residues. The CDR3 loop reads CASSSDGQGYGYTF. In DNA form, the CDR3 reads TGCGCCAGCAGCTCGGACGGACAGGGCTATGGCTACACCTTC.

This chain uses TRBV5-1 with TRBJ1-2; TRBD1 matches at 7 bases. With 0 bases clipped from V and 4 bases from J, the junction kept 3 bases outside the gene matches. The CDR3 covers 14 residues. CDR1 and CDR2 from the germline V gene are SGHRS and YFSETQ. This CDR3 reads CASSLEGASYGYTF. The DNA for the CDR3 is TGCGCCAGCAGCTTGGAGGGGGCTTCCTATGGCTACACCTTC.

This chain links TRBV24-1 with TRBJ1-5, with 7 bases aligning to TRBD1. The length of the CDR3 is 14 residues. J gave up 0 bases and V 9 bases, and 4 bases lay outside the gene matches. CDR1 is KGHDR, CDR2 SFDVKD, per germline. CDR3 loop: CATAGGNSNQPQHF. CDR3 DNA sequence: TGTGCCACCGCAGGGGGAAATAGCAATCAGCCCCAGCATTTT.

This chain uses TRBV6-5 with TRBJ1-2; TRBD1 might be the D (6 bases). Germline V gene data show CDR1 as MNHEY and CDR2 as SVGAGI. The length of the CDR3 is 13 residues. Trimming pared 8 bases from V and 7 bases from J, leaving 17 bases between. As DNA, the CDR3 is TGTGCCAGCGCAGGTGGGGCCAGGGGTGGCTACACCTTC. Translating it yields CASAGGARGGYTF.

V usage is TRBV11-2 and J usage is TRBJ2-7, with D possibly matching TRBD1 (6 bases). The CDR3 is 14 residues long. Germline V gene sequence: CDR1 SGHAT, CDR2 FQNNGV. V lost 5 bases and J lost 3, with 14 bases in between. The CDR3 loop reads CASSPMTGFYEQYV. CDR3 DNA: TGTGCCAGCAGCCCAATGACAGGATTCTACGAGCAGTACGTC.